This T cell receptor (beta chain) was sequenced for a study of OX40 agonist ivuxolimab in advanced cancers. Looking at the study overall: Patients enrolled in dose escalation were diagnosed with hepatocellular carcinoma, melanoma, renal cell or head and neck cancer. Overall study results and limits: Antigen specificity remained undetermined for the expanded peripheral T cells. Patients who responded partially at 0.1-3.0 mg/kg showed clonal expansion ranking among the lowest.

The CDR3 sequence is 15 residues long. CDR1 is WNHNN, CDR2 SYGVQD, per germline (reference sequence). V lost 0 bases to trimming and J lost 1 base, with 9 bases between them. Some clones are missing from TCRdb's copy, which holds only in-frame ones; the method was immunoSEQ multiplex PCR. The table records 90,000 to 95,000 clones, 87% of them present only once. On this clone: The target antigen is unknown.

The chain employs TRBV10-1 and TRBJ1-1; D is perhaps TRBD1 (6 bases). The receptor comes from an adult with an advanced solid tumor such as melanoma, head and neck, liver or kidney cancer. Sequences were derived from CD4+ or CD8+ T cells sorted from blood, sampled in a trial of the OX40 agonist ivuxolimab. The DNA of the CDR3 is TGCGCCAGCAGTGAGTCGAGAGGGGGGAACACTGAAGCTTTCTTT. Its protein product is CASSESRGGNTEAFF.